Following are 6 T cell receptor beta chains from one sample sequenced in a study of blood T cells in healthy people across ages. A second roughly 6 to 11 cycle PCR used barcoded and J-beta primers. TCRdb ran MiXCR on the 5' RACE reads and lists one entry per CDR3 protein. Of some 800,000 distinct CDR3 sequences listed, more than 20% are singletons. This sample was also put to use in a study of T cells of mothers and their children.

The specimen was blood. Receptors were obtained from a boy between 10 and 17 years old in good health.

This clonotype was observed a handful of times. The V call is TRBV19, the J call TRBJ2-6; D is unclear. This CDR3 is 15 amino acids long. V lost 5 bases and J 2 bases, leaving 10 bases between the germline ends. The V gene's germline CDR1 is LNHDA and CDR2 SQIVND (reference sequence). CDR3 sequence reads: CASSDLSPGANVLTF. The DNA for the CDR3 is TGTGCCAGTAGTGACTTGTCACCTGGGGCCAACGTCCTGACTTTC.

The rearrangement links TRBV24-1 to TRBJ2-7; 8 bases align to TRBD1. Germline-derived CDR1 and CDR2 are KGHDR and SFDVKD. With 6 bases clipped from V and 2 bases from J, the junction kept 8 bases outside the gene matches. The length of the CDR3 is 15 residues. The CDR3 spells CATSSGTGGAYEQYF. CDR3 nucleotides: TGTGCCACCAGTTCGGGGACAGGTGGGGCCTACGAGCAGTACTTC.

The chain carries TRBV19 and TRBJ1-5; no definite D call. The germline CDR1 and CDR2 sequences are LNHDA and SQIVND (reference sequence). The V and J ends lost 3 bases and 2 bases respectively, with 8 bases between them. The length of the CDR3 is 14 residues. This CDR3 reads CASSILQGNQPQHF. Written as DNA, the CDR3 is TGTGCCAGTAGTATCCTACAAGGCAATCAGCCCCAGCATTTT.

This clonotype was detected a few times. V gene TRBV27 combines with J gene TRBJ2-1; D uncertain. Germline V lookup: CDR1 MNHEY, CDR2 SMNVEV (reference sequence). V was pared by 3 bases and J by 5 bases, with 8 bases between. The CDR3 has 13 amino acids. Here the CDR3 DNA reads TGTGCCAGCAGTTTCATGGGAAACAATGAGCAGTTCTTC. Its translation is CASSFMGNNEQFF.

V and J are TRBV29-1 and TRBJ2-3, with TRBD2 identical over 8 bases. CDR1 and CDR2 (germline): SQVTM, ANQGSEA. The J segment lost 4 bases and the V segment lost 7 bases, leaving 19 bases of the junction unmatched. The CDR3 is 17 residues long. The CDR3 here is CSAQVFAGTSSPDTQYF. The CDR3 region has the DNA TGCAGCGCCCAGGTCTTTGCCGGGACTAGTTCCCCAGATACGCAGTATTTT.

V gene TRBV30 combines with J gene TRBJ2-5; 10 nucleotides match TRBD1. The CDR3 is 11 amino acids. Looked up from germline, CDR1 is GTSNPN and CDR2 is SVGIG (reference sequence). The V gene end was trimmed by 6 bases and the J gene end by 11 bases; junction bases not matched to a gene: 6. The CDR3 loop is CACDRGQEQYF. The CDR3 DNA reads TGTGCCTGCGACAGGGGGCAAGAGCAGTACTTC.